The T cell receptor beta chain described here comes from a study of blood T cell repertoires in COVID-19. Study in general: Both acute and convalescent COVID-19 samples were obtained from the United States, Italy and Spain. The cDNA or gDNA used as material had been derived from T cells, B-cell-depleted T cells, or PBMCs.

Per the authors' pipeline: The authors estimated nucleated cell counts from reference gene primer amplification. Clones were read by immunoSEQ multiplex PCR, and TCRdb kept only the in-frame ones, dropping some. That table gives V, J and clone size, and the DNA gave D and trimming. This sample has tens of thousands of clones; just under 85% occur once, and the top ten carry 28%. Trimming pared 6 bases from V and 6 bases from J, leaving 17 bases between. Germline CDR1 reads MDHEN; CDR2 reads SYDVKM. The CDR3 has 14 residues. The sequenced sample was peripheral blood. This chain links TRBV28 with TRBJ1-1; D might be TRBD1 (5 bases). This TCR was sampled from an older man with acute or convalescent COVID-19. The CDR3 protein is CASSRRQLFSEAFF. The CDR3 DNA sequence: TGTGCCAGCAGCCGACGACAGCTATTTTCTGAAGCTTTCTTT.